This TCR beta chain was retrieved from a study of shared clonotypes between healthy human individuals. Findings of the study overall: Clonotype sharing among donors was thought likely to change with sequencing depth.

The study ran the assay at deep level. Loaded into unsorted PBMC replicate PCRs was roughly 310 ng DNA, about 30,000 T cell genomes. Repertoires were generated with immunoSEQ multiplex PCR, while TCRdb's copy carries only in-frame clones and drops some. The table records more than 400,000 clones, 70% to 80% of them present only once. Healthy adults negative for HIV, lacking recent acute infections or vaccinations, served as donors. As concerns this clone: Antigen specificity is unknown.

This sequence originates from a woman between 40 and 50 years old in good health. Some clones in this sample may be carry-over from other donors' samples. The sample was PBMCs.

The CDR3 spells CASPEGPQNTGELFF. The CDR3 nucleotides are TGTGCCAGCCCTGAGGGACCACAGAACACCGGGGAGCTGTTTTTT. V is TRBV6-7 and J is TRBJ2-2; TRBD1 or TRBD2 may be the D gene (5 bases each). TRBV6-7 is labeled an ORF, and its function is uncertain. Trimming pared 8 bases from V and 1 base from J, leaving 14 bases between. This CDR3 comprises 15 residues.